The present T cell receptor (beta chain) was sequenced within a study of blood T cell repertoires in COVID-19. In the study overall: Specimens from acute and convalescent COVID-19 originated in the United States, Italy and Spain. T cells, B-cell-depleted T cells, or PBMCs supplied cDNA or gDNA.

The CDR3 has 14 residues. CDR1 and CDR2 (germline): DFQATT, SNEGSKA (reference sequence). V dropped 3 bases and J dropped 5 bases, with 17 bases sitting between them. Recruitment covered about two dozen US areas and drew participants whose ages spanned roughly 18 to 90 years. Cohort placement rested on clinical history that participants reported themselves. The protocol was immunoSEQ multiplex PCR, while the TCRdb copy is restricted to in-frame clones and leaves out a portion. The sample has 200,000 to 250,000 clones; approximately 90% are singletons. The chain recombines TRBV20-1 with TRBJ2-7; D is perhaps TRBD2 (6 bases). The specimen was PBMCs or T cells enriched from blood (not recorded which). This TCR derives from a woman aged 30 to 39 with acute COVID-19. CDR3 in amino acids: CSASSGSGVDEQYF. In DNA form, the CDR3 reads TGCAGTGCTAGTTCCGGGAGTGGGGTGGACGAGCAGTACTTC.